This entry describes one T cell receptor (beta chain). TCRdb re-derived calls from the RT-PCR reads in MiXCR, one entry per CDR3 protein. The table records some 500,000 distinct CDR3 sequences, 15% to 20% of them present only once. The data were taken from a study of response to subunit inactivated influenza vaccine. The CDR3 extends over 17 amino acids. CDR1 is MGHDK and CDR2 is SYGVNS in the germline V gene. V dropped 3 bases and J dropped 2; count of bases not matched to a gene: 11. The chain carries TRBV25-1 and TRBJ2-5, with 8 bases identical to TRBD1. Sequenced here: CD4+ T cells sorted from PBMCs, sampled around 2 years after vaccination. The receptor was derived from a man in his fifties or sixties who received an inactivated influenza vaccine. The CDR3 coding sequence is TGTGCCAGCAGTGAGGGTTGGACAGGGAGTGGACAAGAGACCCAGTACTTC. This translates into CASSEGWTGSGQETQYF.